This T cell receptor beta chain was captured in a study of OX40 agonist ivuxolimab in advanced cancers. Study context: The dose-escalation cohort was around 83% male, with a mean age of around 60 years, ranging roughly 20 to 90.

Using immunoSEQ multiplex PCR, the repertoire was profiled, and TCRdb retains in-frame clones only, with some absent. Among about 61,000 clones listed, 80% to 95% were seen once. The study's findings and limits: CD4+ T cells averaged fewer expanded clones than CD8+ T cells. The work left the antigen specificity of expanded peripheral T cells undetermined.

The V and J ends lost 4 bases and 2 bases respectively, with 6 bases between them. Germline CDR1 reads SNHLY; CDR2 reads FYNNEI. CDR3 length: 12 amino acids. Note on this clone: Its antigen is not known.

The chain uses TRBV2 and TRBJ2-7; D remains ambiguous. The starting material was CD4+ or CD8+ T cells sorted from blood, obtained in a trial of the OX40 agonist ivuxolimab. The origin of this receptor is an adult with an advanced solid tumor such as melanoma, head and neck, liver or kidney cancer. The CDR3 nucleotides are TGTGCCAGCAGTGCCTCCCCCTACGAGCAGTACTTC. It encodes CASSASPYEQYF.